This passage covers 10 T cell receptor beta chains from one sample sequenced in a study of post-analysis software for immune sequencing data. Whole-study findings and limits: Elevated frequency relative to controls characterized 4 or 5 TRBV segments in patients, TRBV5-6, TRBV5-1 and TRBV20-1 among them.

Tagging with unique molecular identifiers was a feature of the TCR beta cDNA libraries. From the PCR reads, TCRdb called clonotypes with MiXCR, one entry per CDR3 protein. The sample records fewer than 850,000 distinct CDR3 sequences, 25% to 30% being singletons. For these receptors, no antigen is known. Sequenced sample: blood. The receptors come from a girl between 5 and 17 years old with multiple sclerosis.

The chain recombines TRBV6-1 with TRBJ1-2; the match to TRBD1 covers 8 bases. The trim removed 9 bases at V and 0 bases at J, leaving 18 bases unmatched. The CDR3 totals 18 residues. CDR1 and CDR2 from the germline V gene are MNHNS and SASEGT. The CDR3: CASSRPGTGTIPNYGYTF. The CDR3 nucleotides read TGTGCCAGTTCCCGACCCGGGACAGGAACCATCCCTAACTATGGCTACACCTTC.

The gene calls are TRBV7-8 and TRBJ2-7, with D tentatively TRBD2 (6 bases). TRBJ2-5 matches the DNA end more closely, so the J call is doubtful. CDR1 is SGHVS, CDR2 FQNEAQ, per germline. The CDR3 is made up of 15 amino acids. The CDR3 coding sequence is TGTGCCAGCAGCGCTCCAGGGCGGGGTGTGGAGACCCAGTACTTC. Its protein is CASSAPGRGVETQYF.

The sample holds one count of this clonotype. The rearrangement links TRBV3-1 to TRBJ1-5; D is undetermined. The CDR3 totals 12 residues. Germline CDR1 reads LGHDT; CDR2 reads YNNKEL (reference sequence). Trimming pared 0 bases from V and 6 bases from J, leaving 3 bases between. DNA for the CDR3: TGTGCCAGCAGCCAAGATGGTCAGCCCCAGCATTTT. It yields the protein CASSQDGQPQHF. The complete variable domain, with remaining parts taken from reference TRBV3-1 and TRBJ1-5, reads DTAVSQTPKYLVTQMGNDKSIKCEQNLGHDTMYWYKQDSKKFLKIMFSYNNKELIINETVPNRFSPKSPDKAHLNLHINSLELGDSAVYFCASSQDGQPQHFGDGTRLSIL.

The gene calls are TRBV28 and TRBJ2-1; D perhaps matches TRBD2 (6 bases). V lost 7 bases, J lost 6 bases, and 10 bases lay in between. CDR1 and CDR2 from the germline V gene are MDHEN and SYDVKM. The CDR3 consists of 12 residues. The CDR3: CASTGVPNEQFF. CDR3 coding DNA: TGTGCCAGCACGGGGGTACCCAATGAGCAGTTCTTC.

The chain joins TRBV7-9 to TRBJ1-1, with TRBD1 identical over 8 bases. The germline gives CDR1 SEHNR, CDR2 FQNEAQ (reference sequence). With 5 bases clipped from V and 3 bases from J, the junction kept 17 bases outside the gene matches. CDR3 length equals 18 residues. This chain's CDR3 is CASSRIQSGGASYTEAFF. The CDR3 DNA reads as TGTGCCAGCAGCCGAATCCAGTCAGGGGGCGCTTCCTACACTGAAGCTTTCTTT.

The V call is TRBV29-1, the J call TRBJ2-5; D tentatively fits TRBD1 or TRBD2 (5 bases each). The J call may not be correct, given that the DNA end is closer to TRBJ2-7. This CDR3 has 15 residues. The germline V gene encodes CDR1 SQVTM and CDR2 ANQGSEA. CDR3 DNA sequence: TGCAGCGTTGCAGACGGGGCAGGGCGGACCTACGAGCAGTACTTC. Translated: CSVADGAGRTYEQYF.

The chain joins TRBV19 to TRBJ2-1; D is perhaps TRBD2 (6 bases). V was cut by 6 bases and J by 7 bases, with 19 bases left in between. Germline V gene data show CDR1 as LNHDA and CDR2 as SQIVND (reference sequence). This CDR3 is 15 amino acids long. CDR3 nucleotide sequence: TGTGCCAGTAGCATGGGTGGAGGGGTGCGGAATGAGCAGTTCTTC. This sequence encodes CASSMGGGVRNEQFF.

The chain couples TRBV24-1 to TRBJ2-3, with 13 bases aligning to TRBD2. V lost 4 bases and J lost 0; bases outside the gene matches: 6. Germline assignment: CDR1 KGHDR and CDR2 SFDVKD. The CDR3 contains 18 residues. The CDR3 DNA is TGTGCCACCAGTGACTCGGGACTAGCGGGAAGGAGCACAGATACGCAGTATTTT. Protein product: CATSDSGLAGRSTDTQYF.

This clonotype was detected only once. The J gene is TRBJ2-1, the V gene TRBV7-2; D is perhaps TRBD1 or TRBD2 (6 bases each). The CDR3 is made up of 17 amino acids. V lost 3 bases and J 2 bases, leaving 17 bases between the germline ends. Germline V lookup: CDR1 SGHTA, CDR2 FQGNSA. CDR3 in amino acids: CASSFSRGAVTYNEQFF. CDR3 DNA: TGTGCCAGCAGCTTCAGTAGGGGGGCCGTGACCTACAATGAGCAGTTCTTC.

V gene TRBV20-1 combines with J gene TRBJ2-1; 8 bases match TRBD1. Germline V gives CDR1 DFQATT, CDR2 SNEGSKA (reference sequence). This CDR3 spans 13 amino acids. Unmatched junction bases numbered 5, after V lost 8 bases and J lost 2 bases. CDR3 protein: CSSRQGTYNEQFF. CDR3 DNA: TGCAGTTCGAGACAGGGGACCTACAATGAGCAGTTCTTC.